These T cell receptor beta chains were read from a single sample in a study of brain T cells in children with intractable seizures. The protocol was immunoSEQ multiplex PCR, while the TCRdb copy is restricted to in-frame clones and leaves out a portion. Among tens of thousands of clones listed, more than 80% were seen once. Source: peripheral blood, taken at surgery. These receptors were taken from a girl under 10 years old with tuberous sclerosis and intractable seizures. The CDR3 runs from the conserved cysteine through the conserved F or W. The order of the fields is V gene, D gene, clone size, J gene, CDR3 protein, CDR3 DNA. The D gene is left open where the match is weak. Clone size appears in some rows only: once, few, many, or a class for an expanded clone.

>TRBV19|.|once|TRBJ1-5
CASRADRRLSNQPQHF
TGTGCCAGTAGGGCTGACAGGCGCTTAAGCAATCAGCCCCAGCATTTT
>TRBV20-1|.|.|TRBJ1-2
CSASSLAGYTF
TGCAGTGCTAGTTCCTTGGCGGGCTACACCTTC
>TRBV6-5|TRBD1|once|TRBJ1-3
CASSSTGTGSGNTIYF
TGTGCCAGCAGTTCTACCGGGACAGGGTCTGGAAACACCATATATTTT
>TRBV6-5|.|.|TRBJ2-3
CASRKFGGPDTQYF
TGTGCCAGCAGGAAATTTGGAGGGCCAGATACGCAGTATTTT
>TRBV5-5|TRBD1|.|TRBJ1-1
CASSLAAGGTEAFF
TGTGCCAGCAGCTTGGCGGCAGGGGGCACTGAAGCTTTCTTT
>TRBV11-2|.|.|TRBJ1-1
CASSKGGREAFF
TGTGCCAGCAGCAAAGGGGGACGTGAAGCTTTCTTT
>TRBV11-2|.|once|TRBJ2-5
CASSLKGEETQYF
TGTGCCAGCAGCTTAAAGGGGGAAGAGACCCAGTACTTC
>TRBV6-5|TRBD2|.|TRBJ2-7
CASNPGLAGRYEQYF
TGTGCCAGCAACCCCGGACTAGCGGGGAGGTACGAGCAGTACTTC
>TRBV24-1|TRBD1|.|TRBJ1-2
CATAPSDRENYGYTF
TGTGCCACCGCCCCCTCCGACAGGGAAAACTATGGCTACACCTTC
>TRBV6-1|.|.|TRBJ2-5
CASSEWMAVGETQYF
TGTGCCAGCAGTGAATGGATGGCAGTGGGGGAGACCCAGTACTTC
>TRBV3-1/TRBV3-2|.|.|TRBJ1-4
CASSRDRREEKLFF
TGTGCCAGCAGTCGGGACCGGCGGGAGGAAAAACTGTTTTTT
>TRBV7-3|.|.|TRBJ2-5
CASSLSSDGWETQYF
TGTGCCAGCAGCTTATCTTCCGACGGTTGGGAGACCCAGTACTTC
>TRBV6-6|TRBD1|.|TRBJ1-3
CASSRTGPGNTIYF
TGTGCCAGCAGTCGGACAGGGCCTGGAAACACCATATATTTT
>TRBV29-1|TRBD1|.|TRBJ1-2
CSAMGTGGDYGYTF
TGCAGCGCAATGGGGACAGGGGGCGACTATGGCTACACCTTC
>TRBV27|.|.|TRBJ2-5
CASSLSRKETQYF
TGTGCCAGCAGTTTATCCAGGAAAGAGACCCAGTACTTC
>TRBV28|.|.|TRBJ1-2
CASSPGSLYGYTF
TGTGCCAGCAGTCCTGGGAGCCTCTATGGCTACACCTTC
>TRBV7-9|.|.|TRBJ2-2
CASRDYLNTGELFF
TGTGCCAGCAGGGACTACTTAAACACCGGGGAGCTGTTTTTT
>TRBV27|.|.|TRBJ1-6
CASSLFNNSPLHF
TGTGCCAGCAGTTTATTTAATAATTCACCCCTCCACTTT
>TRBV18|.|.|TRBJ2-7
CASSPDPSSEQYF
TGTGCCAGCTCACCAGACCCTAGTAGCGAGCAGTACTTC
>TRBV2|TRBD1|.|TRBJ2-7
CASRNAPGTGEYEQYF
TGTGCCAGCAGGAACGCTCCCGGGACAGGGGAGTACGAGCAGTACTTC
>TRBV2|.|once|TRBJ2-7
CAPPQYEQYF
TGTGCTCCTCCCCAATACGAGCAGTACTTC
>TRBV12-3/TRBV12-4|.|.|TRBJ1-2
CASSFRSDGYTF
TGTGCCAGCAGTTTTCGATCGGATGGCTACACCTTC
>TRBV2|.|.|TRBJ2-1
CASSGPGPEQFF
TGTGCCAGCAGTGGACCCGGCCCTGAGCAGTTCTTC
>TRBV18|.|.|TRBJ1-4
CASSPLEGTNEKLFF
TGTGCCAGCTCACCACTTGAGGGAACTAATGAAAAACTGTTTTTT
>TRBV21-1|.|.|TRBJ2-7
CATRNNYEQYF
TGTGCCACCAGAAACAATTACGAGCAGTACTTC
>TRBV6-5|.|.|TRBJ1-2
CASSSPRLGGYTF
TGTGCCAGCAGTTCCCCACGACTGGGTGGCTACACCTTC
>TRBV6-7|.|.|TRBJ1-6
CASSYSTGIHNSPLHF
TGTGCCAGCAGTTACTCGACCGGCATCCATAATTCACCCCTCCACTTT
>TRBV9|.|.|TRBJ2-3
CASSVGTPSTDTQYF
TGTGCCAGCAGCGTAGGGACTCCTTCCACAGATACGCAGTATTTT
>TRBV5-6|.|once|TRBJ2-5
CASSLQTGRTETQYF
TGTGCCAGCAGCTTGCAGACAGGGAGGACAGAGACCCAGTACTTC
>TRBV5-1|.|once|TRBJ1-4
CASSLDRRGEKLFF
TGCGCCAGCAGCTTAGACAGGAGAGGTGAAAAACTGTTTTTT
>TRBV6-5|.|.|TRBJ2-2
CAIVSPGMGTGELFF
TGTGCCATCGTTTCGCCGGGAATGGGAACCGGGGAGCTGTTTTTT
>TRBV6-5|.|.|TRBJ1-4
CASSFSMRGEKLFF
TGTGCCAGCAGTTTTTCGATGCGGGGAGAAAAACTGTTTTTT
>TRBV6-5|.|.|TRBJ2-1
CASGSARQQGDEQFF
TGTGCCAGCGGATCTGCCAGGCAACAGGGTGATGAGCAGTTCTTC
>TRBV7-2|.|.|TRBJ2-1
CASSLVDEQFF
TGTGCCAGCAGCTTAGTGGATGAGCAGTTCTTC
>TRBV9|TRBD2|few|TRBJ2-5
CASSVGIAGLVETQYF
TGTGCCAGCAGCGTAGGGATAGCGGGGCTGGTCGAGACCCAGTACTTC
>TRBV18|TRBD2|.|TRBJ2-2
CASSATSGGNTGELFF
TGTGCCAGCTCAGCGACTAGCGGGGGTAACACCGGGGAGCTGTTTTTT